This is a list of T cell receptor beta chains from one sample in a study of vaccination effects on CD4 cells after COVID-19. What these receptors recognize is not known. Method: immunoSEQ multiplex PCR; TCRdb's copy keeps in-frame clones and lacks some. The table has fewer than 30,000 clones, 75% to 85% seen once; the top ten hold about 16%. Sequences were derived from CD4+ T cells from PBMCs cultured with HCoV-NL63 spike peptides, sampled before COVID-19 vaccination. Receptors originate from a human donor who had a prior SARS-CoV-2 infection. Each CDR3 is given with its conserved first and last residue. The D gene is left open where the match is weak. Clone size is not always given. Where it is, it says once, few, many or a class for expanded clones.

D	V	length	size	J	CDR3	DNA
TRBD1	TRBV7-9	15	.	TRBJ1-1	CASSTQTGGETEAFF	TGTGCCAGCAGCACGCAGACAGGGGGAGAGACTGAAGCTTTCTTT
TRBD1	TRBV14	15	.	TRBJ1-2	CASSQGLTGTYGYTF	TGTGCCAGCAGCCAAGGGTTGACAGGGACCTATGGCTACACCTTC
TRBD2	TRBV7-3	16	.	TRBJ2-5	CASSLTASGGSETQYF	TGTGCCAGCAGCTTAACTGCTAGCGGGGGTAGTGAGACCCAGTACTTC
TRBD2	TRBV6-5	15	few	TRBJ2-1	CASSYSTSAWNEQFF	TGTGCCAGCAGTTACTCCACTAGCGCGTGGAATGAGCAGTTCTTC
TRBD1	TRBV6-4	14	.	TRBJ1-1	CASSATGEDTEAFF	TGTGCCAGCAGTGCGACAGGGGAGGACACTGAAGCTTTCTTT
.	TRBV27	15	.	TRBJ2-1	CASSFLRKSGNEQFF	TGTGCCAGCAGTTTCCTACGGAAATCAGGCAATGAGCAGTTCTTC
TRBD1	TRBV10-3	14	.	TRBJ2-5	CAISEGTGRETQYF	TGTGCCATCAGTGAGGGGACAGGGAGGGAGACCCAGTACTTC
TRBD1	TRBV18	15	.	TRBJ2-7	CASSPPLGQGYEQYF	TGTGCCAGCTCACCACCGTTGGGACAGGGCTACGAGCAGTACTTC
TRBD2	TRBV9	17	.	TRBJ2-1	CASSVGGLAGEIYEQFF	TGTGCCAGCAGCGTAGGAGGACTAGCGGGAGAAATCTATGAGCAGTTCTTC
.	TRBV5-1	12	.	TRBJ2-7	CASSLQGSTQYF	TGCGCCAGCAGCTTGCAGGGTTCGACGCAGTACTTC
TRBD2	TRBV7-3	14	few	TRBJ2-3	CASGLAGSTDTQYF	TGTGCCAGCGGACTAGCGGGAAGCACAGATACGCAGTATTTT
TRBD2	TRBV28	15	.	TRBJ2-2	CASRPAGEGTGELFF	TGTGCCAGCAGACCGGCGGGGGAAGGCACCGGGGAGCTGTTTTTT
.	TRBV7-3	14	once	TRBJ2-2	CASRRWGNTGELFF	TGTGCCAGCAGGCGTTGGGGGAACACCGGGGAGCTGTTTTTT
.	TRBV21-1	24	.	TRBJ2-1	CASSKARVGSLGLAGRAVDNEQFF	TGTGCCAGCAGCAAAGCCCGGGTCGGCAGTTTGGGACTAGCGGGGAGGGCGGTGGACAATGAGCAGTTCTTC
.	TRBV30	15	.	TRBJ1-5	CAWSVRAGRRQPQHF	TGTGCCTGGAGTGTACGGGCAGGGCGCCGTCAGCCCCAGCATTTT
.	TRBV5-1	16	.	TRBJ2-3	CASSSRDGRSTDTQYF	TGCGCCAGCAGCTCCCGGGACGGACGTTCCACAGATACGCAGTATTTT
.	TRBV6-4	18	medium-sized	TRBJ1-3	CASSDSSVDSLSGNTIYF	TGTGCCAGCAGTGACTCGTCAGTGGACAGTCTCTCTGGAAACACCATATATTTT
TRBD1	TRBV3-1/TRBV3-2	15	once	TRBJ2-5	CASSRQGAREETQYF	TGTGCCAGCAGCCGACAGGGGGCGCGTGAGGAGACCCAGTACTTC
.	TRBV7-9	12	.	TRBJ1-5	CASSLRDQPQHF	TGTGCCAGCAGCTTACGGGATCAGCCCCAGCATTTT
.	TRBV7-8	16	.	TRBJ2-5	CASSLGIRGTQETQYF	TGTGCCAGCAGCTTAGGTATACGGGGGACCCAAGAGACCCAGTACTTC
.	TRBV6-2/TRBV6-3	14	.	TRBJ2-5	CASSYLTTQETQYF	TGTGCCAGCAGTTACCTGACTACTCAAGAGACCCAGTACTTC
.	TRBV5-4	15	.	TRBJ2-2	CASSLSADNTGELFF	TGTGCCAGCAGCTTGTCTGCTGATAACACCGGGGAGCTGTTTTTT